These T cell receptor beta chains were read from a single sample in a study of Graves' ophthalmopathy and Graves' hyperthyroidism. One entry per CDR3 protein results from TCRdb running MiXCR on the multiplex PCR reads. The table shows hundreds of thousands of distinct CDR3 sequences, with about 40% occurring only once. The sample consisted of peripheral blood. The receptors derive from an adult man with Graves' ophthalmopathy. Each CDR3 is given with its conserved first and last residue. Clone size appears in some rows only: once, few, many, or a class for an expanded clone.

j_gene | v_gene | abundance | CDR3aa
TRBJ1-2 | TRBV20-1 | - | CSASGRGVYGYTF
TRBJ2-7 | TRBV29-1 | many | CSVEEVAGGIYEQYF
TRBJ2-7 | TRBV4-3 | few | CASSQEVDLRTYEQYF
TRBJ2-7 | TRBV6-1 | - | CASRAGTGYYEQYF
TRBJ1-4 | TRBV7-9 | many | CASSQDGGTGGEKLFF
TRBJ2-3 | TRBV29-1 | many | CSVEASNRGPDTQYF
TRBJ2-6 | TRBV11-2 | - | CASRKPGLAGGNVLTF
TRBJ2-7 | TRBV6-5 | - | CASSSRDRMGERYF
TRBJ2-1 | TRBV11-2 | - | CASRLVGNEQFF
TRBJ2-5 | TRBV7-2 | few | CASSASSLGRVGETQYF
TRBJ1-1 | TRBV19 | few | CASRRGQLNTEAFF
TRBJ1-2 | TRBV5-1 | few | CASSLGGTSNYGYTF
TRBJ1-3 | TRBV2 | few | CASSEEGVPGNTIYF
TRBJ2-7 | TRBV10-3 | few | CASSLLAGFSYEQYF
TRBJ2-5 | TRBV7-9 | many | CASSLGSHNQETQYF
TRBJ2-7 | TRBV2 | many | CASREPGQGTYEQYF
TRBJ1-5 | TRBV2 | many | CASTLGRYSNQPQHF
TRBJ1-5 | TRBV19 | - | CASRRGGFPYQPQHF
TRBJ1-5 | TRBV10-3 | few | CASSVRDTGQPQHF
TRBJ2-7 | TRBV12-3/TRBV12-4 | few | CASSLRSTYEQYF
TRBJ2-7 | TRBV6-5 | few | CASRPGTGDVHEQYF
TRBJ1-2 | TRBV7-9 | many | CASSSSGAMNGYTF
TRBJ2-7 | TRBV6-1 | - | CASSGTSGTYYEQYF
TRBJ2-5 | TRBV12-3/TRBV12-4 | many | CASSSSGRRVQETQYF
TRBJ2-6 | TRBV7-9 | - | CASSSPLGGTGANVLTF
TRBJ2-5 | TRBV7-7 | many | CASSAYGSETQYF
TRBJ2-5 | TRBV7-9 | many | CASSYDRARETQYF
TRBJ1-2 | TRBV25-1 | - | CASVVETANGYTF
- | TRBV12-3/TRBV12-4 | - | CASSDSTSGADTQHF
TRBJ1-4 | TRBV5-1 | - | CASSWTGVTEKLFF
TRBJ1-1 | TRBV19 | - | CASSIGAGFFF
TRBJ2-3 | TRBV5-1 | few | CASSSGTGPTDTQYF
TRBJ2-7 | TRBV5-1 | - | CASSFGPNEQYF
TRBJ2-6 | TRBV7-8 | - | CASSPDYRAGANVLTF
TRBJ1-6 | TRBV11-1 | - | CASSFYLGRTGVRSPLHF
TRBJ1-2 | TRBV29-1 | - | CSVEEGDRGRGNYGYTF
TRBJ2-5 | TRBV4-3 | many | CASSQGQGEETQYF
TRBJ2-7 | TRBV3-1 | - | CASSQAEAGLYEQYF
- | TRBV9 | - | CASSGDNEQFF
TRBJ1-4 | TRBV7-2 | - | CASGPTTTAEKLFF
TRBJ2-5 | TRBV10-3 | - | CAISGSGLGEETQYF
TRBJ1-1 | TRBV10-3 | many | CAISEGGGTEAFF
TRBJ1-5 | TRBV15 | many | CATSKGGSNQPQHF
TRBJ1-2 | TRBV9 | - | CASSVAGTSYGYTF
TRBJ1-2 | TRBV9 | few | CASSPPAVTGPMYGYTF
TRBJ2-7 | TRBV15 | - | CATSSQDRPGPYEQYF
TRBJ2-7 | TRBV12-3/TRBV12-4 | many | CASRRSQGNSYEQYF
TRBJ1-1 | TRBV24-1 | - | CATSDPTGGYTEAFF
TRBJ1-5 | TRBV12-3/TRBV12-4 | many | CASSFLNSNQPQHF
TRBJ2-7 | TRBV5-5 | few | CASSFTSGSYEQYF
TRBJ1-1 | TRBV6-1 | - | CASSEGLRAAEAFF
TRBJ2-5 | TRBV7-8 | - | CASSSLGHQETQYF
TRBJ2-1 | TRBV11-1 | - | CASSLGLEAEQFF
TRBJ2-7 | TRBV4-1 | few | CASSQQGTGSYEQYF